Listed below are T cell receptor beta chains from one sample, sequenced in a study of T cell repertoires in cytomegalovirus infection. MiXCR was run by TCRdb on the reads, yielding one entry per CDR3 protein. The sample yields about 830,000 distinct CDR3 sequences, over 25% seen once. No antigen has been identified for these receptors. The sample in question was cultured CD8+ T cells from PBMCs, obtained from culture after CMV antigen stimulation. Every receptor here comes from a human donor in good health (CMV status not recorded). Some clones in this sample may be carry-over from other donors' samples. CDR3s include the opening cysteine and the closing phenylalanine or tryptophan. The D gene is left open where the match is weak. The size of a clone is reported for some rows only, either as once, few or many, or as a class for expanded clones.

TRBV29-1	TRBJ2-2	-	TRBD2	TGCAGCGGCCGGGAGGCCGGGGAGCTGTTTTTT	CSGREAGELFF
TRBV12-3/TRBV12-4	TRBJ2-7	many	-	TGTGCCAGCAGTTCGGGGGCCTACGAGCAGTACTTC	CASSSGAYEQYF
TRBV19	TRBJ1-1	few	-	TGTGCCAGTAGCAGGGACGGACGATACACTGAAGCTTTCTTT	CASSRDGRYTEAFF
TRBV27	TRBJ1-2	few	-	TGTGCCAGCAGTTCCGTCACAGCCTCCGACTATGGCTACACCTTC	CASSSVTASDYGYTF
TRBV6-4	TRBJ1-5	-	TRBD1	TGTGCCAGCAGTGACTCGACAGGGGGCAATCAGCCCCAGCATTTT	CASSDSTGGNQPQHF
TRBV13	TRBJ2-1	-	TRBD2	TGTGCCAGCAGCGGCCGGGACTACTACAATGAGCAGTTCTTC	CASSGRDYYNEQFF
TRBV7-6	TRBJ2-7	-	TRBD1	TGTGCCAGCAGATATCCGGGACAGGGGAGCAACGAGCAGTACTTC	CASRYPGQGSNEQYF
TRBV29-1	TRBJ1-2	-	-	TGCAGCGCTGGACCTACGATGAGCTATGGCTACACCTTC	CSAGPTMSYGYTF
TRBV12-5	TRBJ2-1	-	TRBD1	TGTGCTAGCGAGCTTAGACAGGGGGCTTACAATGAGCAGTTCTTC	CASELRQGAYNEQFF
TRBV6-6	TRBJ2-3	-	TRBD2	TGTGCCAGCAGTCGACTACTAGCGACTAGCGGGGGGTCAAAAACTAGCACAGATACGCAGTATTTT	CASSRLLATSGGSKTSTDTQYF
TRBV6-1	TRBJ2-7	many	-	TGTGCCAGCAGTGAAGGGGGAGACACTCTCTCCTACGAGCAGTACTTC	CASSEGGDTLSYEQYF
TRBV20-1	TRBJ1-5	-	-	TGCAGTGCTAAACTCCGACGGGGCAATCAGCCCCAGCATTTT	CSAKLRRGNQPQHF
TRBV20-1	TRBJ1-1	-	TRBD1	TGCAGTGCCCCGTCGACAGGGGAAGCTTTCTTT	CSAPSTGEAFF
TRBV9	TRBJ1-5	-	-	TGTGCCAGCAGCGTAGGGGACGATTATCAGCCCCAGCATTTT	CASSVGDDYQPQHF
TRBV2	TRBJ1-3	-	-	TGTGCCAGCATATGGGGACGTGAAAGTTCCGGAAACACCATATATTTT	CASIWGRESSGNTIYF
TRBV7-6	TRBJ2-5	many	TRBD2	TGTGCCAGCAGCTTCTCACCGGGACTAGCCCAAGAGACCCAGTACTTC	CASSFSPGLAQETQYF
TRBV29-1	TRBJ2-1	-	-	TGCAGCGCAAGGGTTGGGGAAGAAAACAATGAGCAGTTCTTC	CSARVGEENNEQFF
TRBV7-6	TRBJ1-5	many	TRBD1	TGTGCCAGCAGCTTAGCCAGGGCAGGGGGCCTTTATGGCAATCAGCCCCAGCATTTT	CASSLARAGGLYGNQPQHF
TRBV7-8	TRBJ1-5	few	-	TGTGCCAGCAGCCCTGACCTAGCAGGGGAGGATCAGCCCCAGCATTTT	CASSPDLAGEDQPQHF
TRBV7-9	TRBJ1-6	-	TRBD1	TGTGCCAGCAGATCAGGGGGTAATTCACCCCTCCACTTT	CASRSGGNSPLHF
TRBV7-9	TRBJ1-5	-	TRBD1	TGTGCCAGCAGCTCCCAGGGGGTGGGTCAGCCCCAGCATTTT	CASSSQGVGQPQHF
TRBV25-1	TRBJ1-1	-	TRBD1	TGTGCCAGCAGTGACAACAGGGGACTCTTCTTT	CASSDNRGLFF
TRBV12-3/TRBV12-4	TRBJ2-3	many	TRBD2	TGTGCCAGCAGTTTCGGTCTAGCGGGGGCCGTGGGCACAGATACGCAGTATTTT	CASSFGLAGAVGTDTQYF
TRBV20-1	TRBJ1-1	few	-	TGCAGTGTCGGGATAGGGGCAGTTACTGAAGCTTTCTTT	CSVGIGAVTEAFF
TRBV27	TRBJ1-6	-	-	TGTGCCAGCAGAGGCACAGGGAGCTCCTATAATTCACCCCTCCACTTT	CASRGTGSSYNSPLHF
TRBV27	TRBJ2-1	-	TRBD1	TGTGCCAGCAGGAACTTACAGGGGAGCGCCTACAATGAGCAGTTCTTC	CASRNLQGSAYNEQFF
TRBV11-2	TRBJ2-1	-	TRBD2	TGTGCCAGCAGCTTAGGGACTAGGGTAAGCTCCTACAATGAGCAGTTCTTC	CASSLGTRVSSYNEQFF
TRBV10-3	TRBJ2-1	-	TRBD1	TGTGCCATCAGTGAGCTCCGGGACAGTATCTACAATGAGCAGTTCTTC	CAISELRDSIYNEQFF
TRBV7-9	TRBJ2-1	-	-	TGTGCCAGCAGCTTGAGGGAATGGGTTGAGCAGTTCTTC	CASSLREWVEQFF
TRBV7-9	TRBJ2-5	few	-	TGTGCCAGCAGCTCAACTCCCGGGGGGCGAGAGACCCAGTACTTC	CASSSTPGGRETQYF
TRBV12-3/TRBV12-4	TRBJ1-4	-	TRBD1	TGTGCCAGCAGTTTTGTTTTAGAGGGACAGCTTTTTCCGAATGAAAAACTGTTTTTT	CASSFVLEGQLFPNEKLFF
TRBV27	TRBJ2-6	-	-	TGTGCCAGCAGAAGTTCGTACGGGGCCAACGTCCTGACTTTC	CASRSSYGANVLTF
TRBV6-1	TRBJ1-1	few	-	TGTGCCAGCGCGGGACAAATGAACACTGAAGCTTTCTTT	CASAGQMNTEAFF
TRBV12-3/TRBV12-4	TRBJ2-3	-	-	TGTGCCAGCAGCCCCGAAACCCCAGATACGCAGTATTTT	CASSPETPDTQYF
TRBV11-2	TRBJ1-1	-	-	TGTGCCAGCAGACGCCAAAGTGGGGGGCCCCGAACTGAAGCTTTCTTT	CASRRQSGGPRTEAFF
TRBV7-6	TRBJ1-6	-	-	TGTGCCAGCAGCCCTGCTCGTGGATTCTATAATTCACCCCTCCACTTT	CASSPARGFYNSPLHF
TRBV19	TRBJ2-3	few	-	TGTGCCAGTAGACCGGAAGGCCCCACAGATACGCAGTATTTT	CASRPEGPTDTQYF
TRBV12-3/TRBV12-4	TRBJ2-7	few	-	TGTGCCAGCAGTTCGACAGCCCCCGAGCAGTACTTC	CASSSTAPEQYF
TRBV9	TRBJ2-4	few	-	TGTGCCAGCAGCGACAGCTTTGAGGGGGGGAGGATTCAGTACTTC	CASSDSFEGGRIQYF
TRBV10-1	TRBJ2-1	few	TRBD1	TGCGCCAGCACTGGGACAGGTAACAATGAGCAGTTCTTC	CASTGTGNNEQFF
TRBV12-3/TRBV12-4	TRBJ2-7	few	-	TGTGCCAGCAGTTTTGGTCCTCTGAGCTCCTACGAGCAGTACTTC	CASSFGPLSSYEQYF
TRBV12-3/TRBV12-4	TRBJ1-1	-	TRBD1	TGTGCCAGCAGCTTGGGACAGGGGGCGGCGATGAACACTGAAGCTTTCTTT	CASSLGQGAAMNTEAFF
TRBV28	TRBJ2-1	few	TRBD2	TGTGCCAGCAGTATGGGACTAGCGGGGGGGAGCTCCTACAATGAGCAGTTCTTC	CASSMGLAGGSSYNEQFF
TRBV7-2	TRBJ2-5	few	-	TGTGCCAGCAGCCCGGACCGCCGAGAGACCCAGTACTTC	CASSPDRRETQYF
TRBV6-5	TRBJ1-1	few	-	TGTGCCAGCAGTTACCGACAGTTTAACACTGAAGCTTTCTTT	CASSYRQFNTEAFF
TRBV6-1	TRBJ2-1	few	TRBD2	TGTGCCAGCGTCGGAGCGGGGAGTTCCTACAATGAGCAGTTCTTC	CASVGAGSSYNEQFF
TRBV27	TRBJ1-4	few	-	TGTGCCAGCAGTTTCGCGGGATACGAAAAACTGTTTTTT	CASSFAGYEKLFF
TRBV5-5	TRBJ1-1	-	TRBD1	TGTGCCAGCAGCTTTCCCGGGACAGGCATTAACACTGAAGCTTTCTTT	CASSFPGTGINTEAFF
TRBV6-6	TRBJ1-3	-	-	TGTGCCAGCACCAGGACGGAGGCAGGAAACACCATATATTTT	CASTRTEAGNTIYF
TRBV12-3/TRBV12-4	TRBJ1-4	-	TRBD1	TGTGTCAGCAGGCGACAGGGGGAAAAACTGTTTTTT	CVSRRQGEKLFF
TRBV19	TRBJ2-1	-	-	TGTGCCAGTATTAGCCGGGGCGGGGGCCCAGAGAATGAGCAGTTCTTC	CASISRGGGPENEQFF
TRBV10-3	TRBJ2-7	few	-	TGTGCCATCAGTGAGGAACGGGGGAACTCCTACGAGCAGTACTTC	CAISEERGNSYEQYF
TRBV5-6	TRBJ2-1	once	-	TGTGCCAGCAGCTTGGACTTTGGGACTGGCTCCTACAATGAGCAGTTCTTC	CASSLDFGTGSYNEQFF